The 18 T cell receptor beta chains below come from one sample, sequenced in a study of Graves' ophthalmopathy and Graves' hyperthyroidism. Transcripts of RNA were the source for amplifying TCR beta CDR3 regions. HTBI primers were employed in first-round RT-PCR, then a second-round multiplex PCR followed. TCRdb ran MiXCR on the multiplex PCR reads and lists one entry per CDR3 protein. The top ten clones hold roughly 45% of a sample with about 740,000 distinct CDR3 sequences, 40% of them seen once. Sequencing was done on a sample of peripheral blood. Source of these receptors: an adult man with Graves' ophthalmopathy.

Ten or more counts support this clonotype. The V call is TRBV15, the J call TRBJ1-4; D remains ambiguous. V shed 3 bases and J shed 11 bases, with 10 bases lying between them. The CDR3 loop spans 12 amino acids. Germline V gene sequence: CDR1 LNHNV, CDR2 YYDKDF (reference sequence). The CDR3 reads CATSSSGNKLFF. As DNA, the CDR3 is TGTGCCACCAGCAGTTCCGGGAATAAACTGTTTTTT. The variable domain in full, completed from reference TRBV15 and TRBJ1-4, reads DAMVIQNPRYQVTQFGKPVTLSCSQTLNHNVMYWYQQKSSQAPKLLFHYYDKDFNNEADTPDNFQSRRPNTSFCFLDIRSPGLGDTAMYLCATSSSGNKLFFGSGTQLSVL.

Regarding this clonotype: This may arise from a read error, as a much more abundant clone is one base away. This CDR3 is CAISLGPNSPLHF. The CDR3 region has the DNA TGTGCCATCAGTTTGGGACCGAATTCACCCCTCCACTTT. The chain combines TRBV10-3 with TRBJ1-6; D possibly corresponds to TRBD1 (5 bases). V was pared by 5 bases and J by 7 bases, with 9 bases between. CDR1 and CDR2 from the germline V gene are ENHRY and SYGVKD. This CDR3 is 13 amino acids long.

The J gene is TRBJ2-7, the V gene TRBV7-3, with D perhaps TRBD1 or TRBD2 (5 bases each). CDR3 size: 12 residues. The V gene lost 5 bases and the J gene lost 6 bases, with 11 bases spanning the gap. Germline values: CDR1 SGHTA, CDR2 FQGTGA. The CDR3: CASSLLGVEQYF. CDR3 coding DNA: TGTGCCAGCAGCCTACTGGGGGTCGAGCAGTACTTC.

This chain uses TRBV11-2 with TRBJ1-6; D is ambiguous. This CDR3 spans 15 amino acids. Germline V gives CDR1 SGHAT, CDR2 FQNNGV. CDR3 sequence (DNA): TGTGCTAGTGTCGGCCACCTCGACACCAATTCACCCCTCCACTTT. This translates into CASVGHLDTNSPLHF.

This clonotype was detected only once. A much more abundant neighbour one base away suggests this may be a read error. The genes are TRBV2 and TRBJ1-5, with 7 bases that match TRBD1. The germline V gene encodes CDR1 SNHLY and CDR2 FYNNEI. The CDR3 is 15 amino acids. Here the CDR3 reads CASKTDRYSNQLQHF. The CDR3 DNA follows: TGTGCCAGCAAAACGGACAGGTATAGCAATCAGCTCCAGCATTTT.

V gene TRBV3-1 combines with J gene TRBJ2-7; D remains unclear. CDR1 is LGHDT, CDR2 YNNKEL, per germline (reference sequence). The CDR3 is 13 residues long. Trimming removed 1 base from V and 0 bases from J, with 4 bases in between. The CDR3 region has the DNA TGTGCCAGCAGCCAAGCCTCCTCCTACGAGCAGTACTTC. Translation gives CASSQASSYEQYF.

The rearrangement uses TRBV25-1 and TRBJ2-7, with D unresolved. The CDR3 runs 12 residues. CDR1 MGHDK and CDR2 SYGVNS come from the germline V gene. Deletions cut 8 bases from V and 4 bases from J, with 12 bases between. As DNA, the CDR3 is TGTGCCAGCGTTGGCGGAGAATACGAGCAGTACTTC. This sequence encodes CASVGGEYEQYF.

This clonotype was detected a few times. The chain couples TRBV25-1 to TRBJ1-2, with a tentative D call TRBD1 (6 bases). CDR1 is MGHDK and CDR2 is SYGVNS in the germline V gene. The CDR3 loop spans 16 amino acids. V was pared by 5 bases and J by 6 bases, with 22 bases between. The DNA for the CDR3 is TGTGCCAGCAGTTTGAGGGGGGCGCGTGCTATGGATGGCTACACCTTC. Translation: CASSLRGARAMDGYTF.

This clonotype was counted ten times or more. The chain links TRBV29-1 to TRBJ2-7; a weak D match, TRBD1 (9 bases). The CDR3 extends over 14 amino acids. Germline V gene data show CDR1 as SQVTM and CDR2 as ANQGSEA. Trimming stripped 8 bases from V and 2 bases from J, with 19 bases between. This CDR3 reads CSTGGTGPTYEQYF. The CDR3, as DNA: TGCAGCACGGGGGGGACAGGGCCTACCTACGAGCAGTACTTC.

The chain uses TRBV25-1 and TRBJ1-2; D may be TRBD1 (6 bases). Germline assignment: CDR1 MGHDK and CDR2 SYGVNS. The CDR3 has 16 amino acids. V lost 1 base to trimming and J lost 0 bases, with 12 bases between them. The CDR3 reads CASSESGRGPNYGYTF. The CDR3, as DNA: TGTGCCAGCAGTGAATCGGGCAGGGGCCCTAACTATGGCTACACCTTC.

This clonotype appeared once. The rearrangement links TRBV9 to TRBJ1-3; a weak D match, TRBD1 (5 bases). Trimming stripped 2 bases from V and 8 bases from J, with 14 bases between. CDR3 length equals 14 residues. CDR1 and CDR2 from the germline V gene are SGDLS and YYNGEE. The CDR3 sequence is CASSVAGLGDTIYF. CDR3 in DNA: TGTGCCAGCAGCGTGGCAGGTCTGGGGGACACCATATATTTT.

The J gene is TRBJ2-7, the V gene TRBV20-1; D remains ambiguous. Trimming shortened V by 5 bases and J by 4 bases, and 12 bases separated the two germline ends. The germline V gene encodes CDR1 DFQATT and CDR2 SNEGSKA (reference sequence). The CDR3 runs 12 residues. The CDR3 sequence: CSASGRAYEQYF. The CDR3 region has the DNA TGCAGTGCTTCCGGACGGGCTTACGAGCAGTACTTC.

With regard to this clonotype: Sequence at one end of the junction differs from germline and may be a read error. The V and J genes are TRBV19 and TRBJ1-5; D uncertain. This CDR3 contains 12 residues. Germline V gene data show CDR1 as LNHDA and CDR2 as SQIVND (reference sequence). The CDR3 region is CVSRMSNQPQHF. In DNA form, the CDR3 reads TGTGTCAGTAGGATGAGCAATCAGCCCCAGCATTTT.

This CDR3 is CASSYGVMAFF. The CDR3 coding sequence is TGTGCCAGCAGTTACGGGGTGATGGCTTTCTTT. V usage is TRBV6-5 and J usage is TRBJ1-1, with D unclear. The ends were cut back, 2 bases at V and 11 bases at J, with 9 bases in the middle. Germline V CDR1 and CDR2: MNHEY, SVGAGI. The CDR3 has 11 amino acids.

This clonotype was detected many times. The CDR3 coding sequence is TGTGCCAGTGGTACCTTGCCTGGAAACACCATATATTTT. It yields the protein CASGTLPGNTIYF. The rearrangement joins TRBV9 to TRBJ1-3; no reliable D call. The germline V and J ends were trimmed by 8 bases and 2 bases, with 11 bases remaining between them. CDR3 length equals 13 residues. Germline V CDR1 and CDR2: SGDLS, YYNGEE.

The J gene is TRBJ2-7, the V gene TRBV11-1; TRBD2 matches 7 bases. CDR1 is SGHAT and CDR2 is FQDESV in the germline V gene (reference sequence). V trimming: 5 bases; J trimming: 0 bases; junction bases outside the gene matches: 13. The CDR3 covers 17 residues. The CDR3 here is CASSQEGASGASYEQYF. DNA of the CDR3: TGTGCCAGCAGCCAAGAGGGTGCTAGCGGTGCCTCCTACGAGCAGTACTTC. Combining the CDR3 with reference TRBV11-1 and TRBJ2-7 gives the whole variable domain EAEVAQSPRYKITEKSQAVAFWCDPISGHATLYWYRQILGQGPELLVQFQDESVVDDSQLPKDRFSAERLKGVDSTLKIQPAELGDSAMYLCASSQEGASGASYEQYFGPGTRLTVT.

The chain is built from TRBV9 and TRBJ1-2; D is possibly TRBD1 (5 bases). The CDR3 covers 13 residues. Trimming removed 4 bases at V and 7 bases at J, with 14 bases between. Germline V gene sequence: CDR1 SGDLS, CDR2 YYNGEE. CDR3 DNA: TGTGCCAGCAGCCTCCAACAGGACTGTGGCTACACCTTC. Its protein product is CASSLQQDCGYTF.

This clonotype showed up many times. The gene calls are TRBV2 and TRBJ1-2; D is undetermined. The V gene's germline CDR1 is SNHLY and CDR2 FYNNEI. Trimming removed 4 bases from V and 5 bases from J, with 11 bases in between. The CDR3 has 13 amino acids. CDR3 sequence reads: CASSVSGWYGYTF. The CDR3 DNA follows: TGTGCCAGCAGTGTGTCGGGGTGGTATGGCTACACCTTC.